The 9 T cell receptor beta chains below all came from one sample that was sequenced in a study of cytomegalovirus exposure and HLA in healthy donors. The protocol was immunoSEQ multiplex PCR, while the TCRdb copy is restricted to in-frame clones and leaves out a portion. This sample has tens of thousands of clones, with roughly 90% found just once. The sample comprised PBMCs. All receptors come from a woman younger than 30 in good health and CMV-seronegative.

The chain recombines TRBV27 with TRBJ1-1; TRBD1 is a possible D gene (6 bases). Germline CDR1 and CDR2: MNHEY and SMNVEV (reference sequence). The CDR3 runs to 11 residues. Trimming removed 5 bases from V and 6 bases from J, with 7 bases in between. The CDR3 is CASSEGAEAFF. The CDR3 DNA sequence: TGTGCCAGCAGTGAGGGGGCTGAAGCTTTCTTT.

The chain combines TRBV27 with TRBJ1-2; TRBD1 might be the D (6 bases). Germline-derived CDR1 and CDR2 are MNHEY and SMNVEV (reference sequence). The CDR3 spans 16 residues. V lost 0 bases and J 1 base, leaving 12 bases between the germline ends. In DNA, the CDR3 is TGTGCCAGCAGTTTATCGTTGACAGGAAATAACTATGGCTACACCTTC. Its protein is CASSLSLTGNNYGYTF.

The chain recombines TRBV2 with TRBJ2-7; D perhaps matches TRBD1 (6 bases). This CDR3 region has 14 residues. Deletions cut 1 base from V and 1 base from J, with 8 bases between. Germline values: CDR1 SNHLY, CDR2 FYNNEI. As DNA, the CDR3 is TGTGCCAGCAGTGAAGAAACAGGGTCCTACGAGCAGTACTTC. It is translated as CASSEETGSYEQYF.

V usage is TRBV29-1 and J usage is TRBJ2-7, with TRBD2 identical over 12 bases. The CDR3 runs to 14 residues. Germline-derived CDR1 and CDR2 are SQVTM and ANQGSEA. V was pared by 4 bases and J by 4 bases, with 5 bases of the junction left unmatched. CDR3 protein: CSVGLAGAVYEQYF. CDR3 in DNA: TGCAGCGTTGGACTAGCGGGAGCCGTGTACGAGCAGTACTTC.

The chain is built from TRBV9 and TRBJ2-2; no definite D call. CDR1 is SGDLS and CDR2 is YYNGEE in the germline V gene. The CDR3 is 16 residues long. V gave up 0 bases and J gave up 2 bases, with 11 bases separating them. The CDR3 reads CASSVDGRRNTGELFF. DNA of the CDR3: TGTGCCAGCAGCGTAGATGGCCGGAGAAACACCGGGGAGCTGTTTTTT.

The gene calls are TRBV28 and TRBJ2-1; 10 bases line up with TRBD2. Germline CDR1 reads MDHEN; CDR2 reads SYDVKM. CDR3 length: 15 amino acids. V gave up 3 bases and J gave up 4 bases; unmatched junction bases: 3. Here the CDR3 reads CASSFIAGGYNEQFF. DNA for the CDR3: TGTGCCAGCAGTTTCATAGCGGGGGGATACAATGAGCAGTTCTTC.

The J gene is TRBJ2-3, the V gene TRBV14; 12 positions agree with TRBD2. This CDR3 region has 17 residues. Germline V gene sequence: CDR1 SGHDN, CDR2 FVKESK. V trimming: 4 bases; J trimming: 2 bases; junction bases outside the gene matches: 7. CDR3 coding DNA: TGTGCCAGCAGCCCAAGACTAGCGGGGGTCTACACAGATACGCAGTATTTT. It is translated as CASSPRLAGVYTDTQYF. Based on the CDR3 plus reference TRBV14 and TRBJ2-3, the full variable domain is EAGVTQFPSHSVIEKGQTVTLRCDPISGHDNLYWYRRVMGKEIKFLLHFVKESKQDESGMPNNRFLAERTGGTYSTLKVQPAELEDSGVYFCASSPRLAGVYTDTQYFGPGTRLTVL.

The chain employs TRBV28 and TRBJ2-1; perhaps TRBD2 as D (5 bases). Between the trimmed V and J ends, which lost 1 base and 3 bases, there was a span of 7 bases. The CDR3 is 14 residues long. Germline lookup yields CDR1 MDHEN and CDR2 SYDVKM. CDR3 protein: CASSLSGDYNEQFF. The CDR3 DNA reads as TGTGCCAGCAGTTTATCCGGGGACTACAATGAGCAGTTCTTC.

The chain combines TRBV30 with TRBJ1-4; 10 bases fit TRBD1. Looked up from germline, CDR1 is GTSNPN and CDR2 is SVGIG (reference sequence). The CDR3 consists of 15 residues. V dropped 3 bases and J dropped 5; count of bases not matched to a gene: 6. CDR3 DNA sequence: TGTGCCTGGAGCACTCCGGGACAGGGGAATGAAAAACTGTTTTTT. This translates into CAWSTPGQGNEKLFF.